This TCR beta chain is from a study of blood T cell repertoires in COVID-19. This clone has a handful of counts. Sequencing was performed with immunoSEQ multiplex PCR; in TCRdb, only in-frame clones are kept and a portion is missing. The table records 350,000 or so clones, 85% to 90% of them present only once. The clonotype was recovered from a woman aged 30 to 39 who had been exposed to COVID-19. Sequences were obtained from PBMCs or T cells enriched from blood (not recorded which).

As DNA, the CDR3 is TGTGCCAGCAGCTTAGGACGGACAGGGGGCAATGGCGGGGAGCTGTTTTTT. It translates to CASSLGRTGGNGGELFF. The chain recombines TRBV11-2 with TRBJ2-2; TRBD1 matches at 11 bases. Per the germline V gene, CDR1 is SGHAT and CDR2 is FQNNGV. Germline trimming cut 1 base from V and 7 bases from J; bases unmatched to any gene: 8. This CDR3 region has 17 residues.